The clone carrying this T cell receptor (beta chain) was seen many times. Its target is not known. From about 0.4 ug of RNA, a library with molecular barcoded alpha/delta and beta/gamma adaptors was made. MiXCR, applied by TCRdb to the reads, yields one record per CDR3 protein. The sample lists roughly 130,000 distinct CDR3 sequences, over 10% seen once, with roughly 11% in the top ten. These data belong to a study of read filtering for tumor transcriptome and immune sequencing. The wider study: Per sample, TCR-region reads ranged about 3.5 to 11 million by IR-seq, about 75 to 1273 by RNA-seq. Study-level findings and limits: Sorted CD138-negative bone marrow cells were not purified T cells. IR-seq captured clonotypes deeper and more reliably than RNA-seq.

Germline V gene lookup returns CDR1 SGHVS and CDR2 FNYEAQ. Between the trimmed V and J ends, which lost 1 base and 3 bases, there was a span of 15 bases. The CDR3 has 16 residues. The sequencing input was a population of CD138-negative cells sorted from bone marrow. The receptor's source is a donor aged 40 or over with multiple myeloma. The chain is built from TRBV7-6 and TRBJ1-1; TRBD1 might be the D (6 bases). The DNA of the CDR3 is TGTGCCAGCAGCTTAGGGACAGCCGGGCGGGACACTGAAGCTTTCTTT. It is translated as CASSLGTAGRDTEAFF.